One sample yielded the 8 T cell receptor beta chains listed below, sequenced in a study of blood T cell repertoires in COVID-19. The repertoire was sequenced with immunoSEQ multiplex PCR; TCRdb's copy has only in-frame clones and lacks some. The data hold 200,000 or so clones, with approximately 85% observed a single time. The specimen was peripheral blood. The origin of the receptors is a man aged 55 to 70 with acute or convalescent COVID-19.

In its sample, this clone was seen once. At one of its ends the junction is not consistent with the germline gene, which may arise from a read error. In the same sample, other DNA sequences code for this CDR3. The rearrangement uses TRBV19 and TRBJ1-2; 9 positions agree with TRBD1. The germline V gene has CDR1 LNHDA and CDR2 SQIVND (reference sequence). CDR3 length: 15 amino acids. CDR3 in DNA: TGTGCCAGCAGTACCGGGACAGGGAATGGCTATGGCTACACCTTC. Amino acids: CASSTGTGNGYGYTF.

The chain links TRBV19 to TRBJ1-6; weak D call: TRBD1 (6 bases). Germline V gives CDR1 LNHDA, CDR2 SQIVND (reference sequence). V was cut by 7 bases and J by 7 bases, with 14 bases left in between. The CDR3 has 14 residues. The CDR3 sequence is CASTTGQKNSPLHF. CDR3 DNA: TGTGCCAGTACAACCGGACAGAAAAATTCACCCCTCCACTTT.

The chain links TRBV12-3 or TRBV12-4 to TRBJ2-7; TRBD1 aligns across 7 bases. V dropped 6 bases and J dropped 4; count of bases not matched to a gene: 6. The CDR3 is 13 residues long. The CDR3 region has the DNA TGTGCCAGCAGCTTGGGACAGCTATACGAGCAGTACTTC. It codes for CASSLGQLYEQYF.

The chain employs TRBV7-3 and TRBJ1-1; 7 bases map to TRBD1. The CDR3 loop spans 16 amino acids. Losses at the gene ends were 1 base for V and 3 bases for J; bases not matched to a gene: 8. CDR1 and CDR2 (germline): SGHTA, FQGTGA. The CDR3 loop is CASSLKGQQGHTEAFF. For the CDR3, the DNA is TGTGCCAGCAGCTTAAAAGGGCAACAGGGGCACACTGAAGCTTTCTTT.

The V gene is TRBV27, the J gene TRBJ2-4; 8 bases are a match to TRBD1. Unmatched junction bases numbered 7, after V lost 5 bases and J lost 1 base. The CDR3 runs 16 residues. From germline, CDR1 is MNHEY and CDR2 SMNVEV (reference sequence). DNA for the CDR3: TGTGCCAGCAGTGGCAGGGGGCGCGGGGCCAAAAACATTCAGTACTTC. Translating it yields CASSGRGRGAKNIQYF.

CDR3 loop: CASSWTSGSDTQYF. CDR3 in DNA: TGCGCCAGCAGCTGGACTAGCGGTTCAGATACGCAGTATTTT. V usage is TRBV5-1 and J usage is TRBJ2-3; TRBD2 aligns across 10 bases. The V gene's germline CDR1 is SGHRS and CDR2 YFSETQ. V was clipped by 3 bases and J by 4 bases; unmatched bases: 2. This CDR3 contains 14 residues.

The chain combines TRBV7-2 with TRBJ2-7, with TRBD1 identical over 8 bases. The CDR3 loop spans 15 amino acids. V was clipped by 4 bases and J by 4 bases; unmatched bases: 9. Germline V gene data show CDR1 as SGHTA and CDR2 as FQGNSA. The CDR3 coding sequence is TGTGCCAGCAGCTCTCGACAGGGGCATTCATACGAGCAGTACTTC. This translates into CASSSRQGHSYEQYF.

The gene calls are TRBV5-5 and TRBJ2-4, with D possibly being TRBD2 (6 bases). V was pared by 1 base and J by 6 bases, with 17 bases between. The CDR3 extends over 16 amino acids. Germline values: CDR1 SGHKS, CDR2 YYEKEE (reference sequence). Here the CDR3 reads CASSLRREGFGNIQYF. Here the CDR3 DNA reads TGTGCCAGCAGCTTGAGGCGGGAAGGGTTTGGAAACATTCAGTACTTC.